This TCR beta chain was sequenced in a study of blood T cells in healthy people across ages. Then a second PCR, running roughly 7 to 11 cycles, was carried out with a sample-barcoded 5' primer and a J-beta primer mix. In TCRdb, the 5' RACE reads were re-called with MiXCR into one record per CDR3 protein. In the table there are around 900,000 distinct CDR3 sequences, roughly 26% of which are singletons. This clonotype appeared many times. Its antigen is undetermined. The V gene end was trimmed by 7 bases and the J gene end by 7 bases; junction bases not matched to a gene: 11. The CDR3 loop spans 15 amino acids. The germline CDR1 and CDR2 sequences are MDHEN and SYDVKM. Study-level points and caveats: Naive T cell percentage showed a strong correlation with TCR beta diversity.

The receptor comes from an elderly woman in good health. The chain recombines TRBV28 with TRBJ2-1, with 9 positions matching TRBD1. Material for sequencing was blood. As DNA, the CDR3 is TGTGCCAGCACTTACCGGGACAGGGCAAGGAATGAGCAGTTCTTC. It encodes CASTYRDRARNEQFF. The full variable domain, with the rest looked up from reference TRBV28 and TRBJ2-1, is DVKVTQSSRYLVKRTGEKVFLECVQDMDHENMFWYRQDPGLGLRLIYFSYDVKMKEKGDIPEGYSVSREKKERFSLILESASTNQTSMYLCASTYRDRARNEQFFGPGTRLTVL.